The 19 T cell receptor beta chains below come from one sample, sequenced in a study of blood T cell repertoires in COVID-19. The method was immunoSEQ multiplex PCR; TCRdb's version includes in-frame clones alone and lacks a portion of them. Seen here are around 250,000 clones, approximately 90% observed once, and the top ten hold 0.95% to 1.5%. The sample consisted of PBMCs or T cells enriched from blood (not recorded which). Receptor source: a human donor in a cohort exposed to, infected with or recovered from COVID-19 (not recorded which). The donor label of this sample is uncertain.

The rearrangement links TRBV5-5 to TRBJ1-3, with 11 nucleotides matching TRBD1. The V gene end was trimmed by 0 bases and the J gene end by 2 bases; junction bases not matched to a gene: 4. The CDR3 is made up of 17 amino acids. Germline V gene data show CDR1 as SGHKS and CDR2 as YYEKEE (reference sequence). The CDR3, as DNA: TGTGCCAGCAGCTTGGTGGACAGGGGGCAACCTGGAAACACCATATATTTT. Amino acid sequence: CASSLVDRGQPGNTIYF.

The genes are TRBV18 and TRBJ1-4; unclear D gene. The CDR3 spans 16 residues. Between the trimmed V and J ends, which lost 2 bases and 0 bases, there was a span of 10 bases. Germline CDR1 and CDR2: KGHSH and LQKENI. This CDR3 reads CASSPNSDTTNEKLFF. Here the CDR3 DNA reads TGTGCCAGCTCACCAAACTCCGATACAACTAATGAAAAACTGTTTTTT. The entire variable domain, with the rest obtained from reference TRBV18 and TRBJ1-4, is as follows: NAGVMQNPRHLVRRRGQEARLRCSPMKGHSHVYWYRQLPEEGLKFMVYLQKENIIDESGMPKERFSAEFPKEGPSILRIQQVVRGDSAAYFCASSPNSDTTNEKLFFGSGTQLSVL.

The CDR3 spells CASSPGTRLNSPLHF. The CDR3 DNA reads as TGTGCCAGCAGCCCGGGGACAAGACTTAATTCACCCCTCCACTTT. This chain joins TRBV5-6 and TRBJ1-6; a possible D gene is TRBD1 (6 bases). Trimming cost V 4 bases and J 6 bases, with 14 bases left between them. CDR1 and CDR2 (germline): SGHDT, YYEEEE. The CDR3 loop spans 15 amino acids.

The rearrangement links TRBV10-2 to TRBJ2-1; no definite D call. This CDR3 spans 13 amino acids. Looked up from germline, CDR1 is WSHSY and CDR2 is SAAADI. V was cut by 7 bases and J by 0 bases, with 7 bases left in between. CDR3 amino acids: CASKVSSYNEQFF. DNA of the CDR3: TGCGCCAGCAAAGTCAGCTCCTACAATGAGCAGTTCTTC.

The rearrangement joins TRBV13 to TRBJ1-3; TRBD1 agrees at 7 bases. CDR3 length: 15 amino acids. V lost 5 bases to trimming and J lost 4 bases; unmatched junction nucleotides: 8. From germline, CDR1 is PRHDT and CDR2 FYEKMQ (reference sequence). The DNA of the CDR3 is TGTGCCAGCAGCCGGGACAGCCGGGAAGGAAACACCATATATTTT. It translates to CASSRDSREGNTIYF.

This clone was detected once. The chain links TRBV5-1 to TRBJ2-1, with 14 bases that match TRBD2. The V and J ends lost 3 bases and 4 bases, in that order; junction bases with no gene match: 15. Germline V lookup: CDR1 SGHRS, CDR2 YFSETQ. The CDR3 length is 20 residues. CDR3 region: CASSWVPGLAGVTLYNEQFF. The DNA for the CDR3 is TGCGCCAGCAGCTGGGTCCCGGGACTAGCGGGGGTGACCCTTTACAATGAGCAGTTCTTC.

This clone was observed a single time. The gene calls are TRBV5-1 and TRBJ1-5; 9 nucleotides match TRBD1. Germline trimming cut 1 base from V and 5 bases from J; bases unmatched to any gene: 4. This CDR3 has 15 amino acids. Germline assignment: CDR1 SGHRS and CDR2 YFSETQ. The CDR3 protein is CASSLTGGGHQPQHF. DNA of the CDR3: TGCGCCAGCAGCTTGACAGGGGGCGGTCATCAGCCCCAGCATTTT.

The rearrangement links TRBV4-1 to TRBJ1-1; the D gene is possibly TRBD1 (5 bases). V lost 1 base to trimming and J lost 7 bases, with 13 bases between them. This CDR3 is built from 14 residues. The germline gives CDR1 MGHRA, CDR2 YSYEKL. DNA of the CDR3: TGCGCCAGCAGCCAAGTAGGTGGGGGGAGTGAAGCTTTCTTT. Protein sequence: CASSQVGGGSEAFF.

The rearrangement links TRBV5-1 to TRBJ1-2, with TRBD1 matching over 7 bases. This CDR3 has 19 residues. Unmatched junction bases numbered 16, after V lost 0 bases and J lost 2 bases. From germline, CDR1 is SGHRS and CDR2 YFSETQ. CDR3 nucleotides: TGCGCCAGCAGCTTGGAGTCGGGACGACAGGGAAAAGAGAACTATGGCTACACCTTC. This gives the protein CASSLESGRQGKENYGYTF.

This sequence joins TRBV5-6 and TRBJ2-5; 7 positions match TRBD2. The CDR3 extends over 15 amino acids. J gave up 4 bases and V 2 bases, and 8 bases lay outside the gene matches. Germline CDR1 SGHDT, CDR2 YYEEEE. Written as DNA, the CDR3 is TGTGCCAGCAGCTTTCTAGGGGAGGGCGTAGAGACCCAGTACTTC. Encoded protein: CASSFLGEGVETQYF.

This clone was picked up one time. The chain combines TRBV28 with TRBJ1-1, with 7 bases lining up with TRBD1. Trimming cost V 6 bases and J 0 bases; bases outside gene matches: 4. The CDR3 runs to 14 residues. Germline CDR1 MDHEN, CDR2 SYDVKM. In DNA form, the CDR3 reads TGTGCCAGCAGGGAGACAGGGTTGAACACTGAAGCTTTCTTT. It codes for CASRETGLNTEAFF. The full variable domain, rest sourced from reference TRBV28 and TRBJ1-1, is DVKVTQSSRYLVKRTGEKVFLECVQDMDHENMFWYRQDPGLGLRLIYFSYDVKMKEKGDIPEGYSVSREKKERFSLILESASTNQTSMYLCASRETGLNTEAFFGQGTRLTVV.

The V and J genes are TRBV27 and TRBJ1-5; 9 bases align to TRBD1. The CDR3 contains 16 residues. The V and J ends lost 3 bases and 2 bases, in that order; junction bases with no gene match: 5. CDR1 MNHEY and CDR2 SMNVEV come from the germline V gene (reference sequence). CDR3 sequence reads: CASSFGTGYGNQPQHF. CDR3 nucleotides: TGTGCCAGCAGTTTCGGGACAGGGTATGGCAATCAGCCCCAGCATTTT.

This chain connects TRBV7-9 to TRBJ1-6, with D possibly being TRBD1 (5 bases). The V gene's germline CDR1 is SEHNR and CDR2 FQNEAQ (reference sequence). The CDR3 extends over 14 amino acids. V was cut by 6 bases and J by 9 bases, with 15 bases left in between. The DNA for the CDR3 is TGTGCCAGCAGAGGAGGGGTTGGGATTTCACCCCTCCACTTT. This translates into CASRGGVGISPLHF.

The rearrangement uses TRBV11-2 and TRBJ1-1, with 8 bases identical to TRBD1. Germline assignment: CDR1 SGHAT and CDR2 FQNNGV. V shed 3 bases, J shed 5 bases, and the junction held 11 bases outside the gene matches. The CDR3 has 16 amino acids. The CDR3 spells CASSFRGRGSRTEAFF. The CDR3 bases are TGTGCCAGCAGCTTCAGGGGGCGGGGGAGTCGTACTGAAGCTTTCTTT.

The J gene is TRBJ2-7, the V gene TRBV12-3 or TRBV12-4; possibly TRBD2 for D (5 bases). This CDR3 is built from 12 residues. With 4 bases removed from V and 9 bases from J, the gap between germline ends came to 13 bases. CDR3 DNA: TGTGCCAGCAGTTCGATAGCGCTCGGGCAGTACTTC. This gives the protein CASSSIALGQYF.

The chain links TRBV25-1 to TRBJ1-1, with TRBD1 as a possible D gene (5 bases). Deletions cut 5 bases from V and 2 bases from J, with 9 bases between. The CDR3 length is 13 residues. Germline-derived CDR1 and CDR2 are MGHDK and SYGVNS. The CDR3 reads CASSLGGNTEAFF. As DNA, the CDR3 is TGTGCCAGCAGTCTGGGGGGAAACACTGAAGCTTTCTTT.

This chain joins TRBV5-1 and TRBJ1-4; D possibly corresponds to TRBD1 (6 bases). The V gene's germline CDR1 is SGHRS and CDR2 YFSETQ. This CDR3 contains 15 residues. The V end was cut by 4 bases, the J end by 1 base, with 11 bases between. The CDR3 DNA reads as TGCGCCAGCAGCCCAGGACAGAGAACTAATGAAAAACTGTTTTTT. Translation gives CASSPGQRTNEKLFF.

This clone came up once. In DNA form, the CDR3 reads TGTGCCAGCAGCTTACACCGGGACAGAGGAAACACCATATATTTT. This sequence encodes CASSLHRDRGNTIYF. The chain links TRBV7-8 to TRBJ1-3, with TRBD1 matching over 7 bases. This CDR3 comprises 15 residues. V lost 2 bases and J lost 4; bases outside the gene matches: 5. The germline CDR1 and CDR2 sequences are SGHVS and FQNEAQ.

This clone is a singleton in its sample. The chain couples TRBV12-3 or TRBV12-4 to TRBJ1-1; 9 bases match TRBD1. The V segment lost 5 bases and the J segment 9 bases; nucleotides outside the gene matches: 7. The CDR3 extends over 13 amino acids. The DNA of the CDR3 is TGTGCCAGCAGTACAGGGGGCGATTTTAAAGCTTTCTTT. This sequence encodes CASSTGGDFKAFF.